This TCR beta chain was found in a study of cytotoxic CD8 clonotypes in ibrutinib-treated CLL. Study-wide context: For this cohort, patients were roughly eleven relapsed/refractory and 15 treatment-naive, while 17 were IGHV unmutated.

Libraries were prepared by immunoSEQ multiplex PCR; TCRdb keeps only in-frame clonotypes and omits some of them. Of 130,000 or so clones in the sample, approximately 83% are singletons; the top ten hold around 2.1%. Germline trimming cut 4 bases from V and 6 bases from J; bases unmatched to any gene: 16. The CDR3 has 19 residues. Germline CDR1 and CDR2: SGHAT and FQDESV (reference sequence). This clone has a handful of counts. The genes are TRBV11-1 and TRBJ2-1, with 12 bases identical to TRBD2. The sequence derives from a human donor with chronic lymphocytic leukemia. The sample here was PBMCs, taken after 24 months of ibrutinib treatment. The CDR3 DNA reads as TGTGCCAGCAGCTCCAGACTAGCGGGGGAACGAGTCTCCCGCAATGAGCAGTTCTTC. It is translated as CASSSRLAGERVSRNEQFF.